These T cell receptor beta chains were read from a single sample in a study of blood T cell repertoires in COVID-19. Clones were read by immunoSEQ multiplex PCR, and TCRdb kept only the in-frame ones, dropping some. The data show a few hundred thousand clones, around 84% seen once. Sequenced input: PBMCs or T cells enriched from blood (not recorded which). The receptors come from a woman aged 45-65 years who had been exposed to COVID-19. Both conserved end residues are part of each CDR3. The D gene is left open where the match is weak. Not every row has a clone size; where given, it reads once, few, many or a size class.

NA,TRBV5-1,TRBD1,TRBJ1-5,TGCGCCAGCAGCATCCTCCCAGGGGGCAGAGGGCAGCCCCAGCATTTT,CASSILPGGRGQPQHF
NA,TRBV19,NA,TRBJ1-2,TGTGCCAGTAGTACAACAGGGTATGGCTACACCTTC,CASSTTGYGYTF
NA,TRBV15,TRBD2,TRBJ2-1,TGTGCCACCAGTCGGGCGGGGGGGATCTACAATGAGCAGTTCTTC,CATSRAGGIYNEQFF
NA,TRBV7-9,TRBD2,TRBJ2-3,TGTGCCAGCAGCCCAGCCTCCGGGACTAGCCCATATACGCAGTATTTT,CASSPASGTSPYTQYF
NA,TRBV7-8,TRBD1,TRBJ1-2,TGTGCCAGCAGCTTTGGAGGGACAGGGGCGGGCTACACCTTC,CASSFGGTGAGYTF
NA,TRBV30,NA,TRBJ1-2,TGTGCCTGGACTGGGGCGAAGGACTATGGCTACACCTTC,CAWTGAKDYGYTF
NA,TRBV9,NA,TRBJ1-2,TGTGCCAGCAGCGTAGGAGGGCTCAACCCCTATGGCTACACCTTC,CASSVGGLNPYGYTF
NA,TRBV6-5,TRBD1,TRBJ2-7,TGTGCCAGCCTAACCCCGGGACAGGGTTACGAGCAGTACTTC,CASLTPGQGYEQYF
few,TRBV19,NA,TRBJ1-4,TGTGCCAGTAGTCCTCAGGGGATATCCGGGGAAAAACTGTTTTTT,CASSPQGISGEKLFF
NA,TRBV18,TRBD1,TRBJ2-1,TGTGCCAGCTCACCCCCGGACAGGGGGAGATTATTACTCTACAATGAGCAGTTCTTC,CASSPPDRGRLLLYNEQFF
NA,TRBV5-1,NA,TRBJ1-4,TGCGCCAGCAGCTTGGCCCCGCAGGGAACTAATGAAAAACTGTTTTTT,CASSLAPQGTNEKLFF
NA,TRBV7-9,NA,TRBJ1-1,TGTGCCAGCAGCCCCCGGACTGAAGCTTTCTTT,CASSPRTEAFF
NA,TRBV5-1,NA,TRBJ1-3,TGCGCCAGCAGCTCGGGGGGCAGAGGAAACACCATATATTTT,CASSSGGRGNTIYF
NA,TRBV4-3,NA,TRBJ1-4,TGCGCCAGCAGCCTACGACAGTTAGCTAATGAAAAACTGTTTTTT,CASSLRQLANEKLFF
NA,TRBV2,NA,TRBJ1-5,TGTGCCAGCAGTGAAGCGAGGGTTAGCAATCAGCCCCAGCATTTT,CASSEARVSNQPQHF
NA,TRBV28,TRBD1,TRBJ1-1,TGTGCCAGCAGTCCCCGGACAGGGGTGTACACTGAAGCTTTCTTT,CASSPRTGVYTEAFF
NA,TRBV7-8,TRBD1,TRBJ2-1,TGTGCCAGCAGCGAGGGGGCATCCTACAATGAGCAGTTCTTC,CASSEGASYNEQFF
NA,TRBV19,TRBD1,TRBJ1-1,TGTGCCAGTAGTTCCTGGGGTGACAGGGCTGAAGCTTTCTTT,CASSSWGDRAEAFF
NA,TRBV9,NA,TRBJ1-5,TGTGCCAGCAGCGTAGGGCCGCACAATCAGCCCCAGCATTTT,CASSVGPHNQPQHF
NA,TRBV6-5,NA,TRBJ1-1,TGTGCCGGGGGGGAGAACACTGAAGCTTTCTTT,CAGGENTEAFF
NA,TRBV4-3,NA,TRBJ1-2,TGCGCCAGCAGCCAAGATGGATATGGGGCGAGGGGCTACACCTTC,CASSQDGYGARGYTF
once,TRBV5-1,NA,TRBJ2-5,TGCGCCAGCAGCTTGTCGGTCGGAGATGTGGAGACCCAGTACTTC,CASSLSVGDVETQYF
NA,TRBV6-5,NA,TRBJ2-2,TGTGCCAGCAAAGTCGGGATAGACACCGGGGAGCTGTTTTTT,CASKVGIDTGELFF
NA,TRBV28,NA,TRBJ1-5,TGTGCCAGCGATAGGGGTAATCAGCCCCAGCATTTT,CASDRGNQPQHF